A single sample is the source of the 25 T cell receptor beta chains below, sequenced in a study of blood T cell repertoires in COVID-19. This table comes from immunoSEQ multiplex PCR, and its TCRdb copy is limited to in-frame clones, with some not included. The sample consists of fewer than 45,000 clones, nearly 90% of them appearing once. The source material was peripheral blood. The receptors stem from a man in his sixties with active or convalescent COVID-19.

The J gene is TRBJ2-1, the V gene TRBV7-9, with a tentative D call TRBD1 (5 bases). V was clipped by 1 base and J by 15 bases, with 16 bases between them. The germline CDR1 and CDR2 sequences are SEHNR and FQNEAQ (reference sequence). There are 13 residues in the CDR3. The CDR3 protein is CASSLEGPGSLFF. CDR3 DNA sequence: TGTGCCAGCAGCTTAGAGGGGCCCGGCAGCTTGTTCTTC.

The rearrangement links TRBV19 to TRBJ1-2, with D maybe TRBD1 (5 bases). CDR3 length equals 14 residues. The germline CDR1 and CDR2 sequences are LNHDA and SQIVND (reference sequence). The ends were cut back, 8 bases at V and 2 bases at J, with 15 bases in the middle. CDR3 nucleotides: TGTGCCAGTTCCAACGTGGGGGGAAACTATGGCTACACCTTC. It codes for CASSNVGGNYGYTF.

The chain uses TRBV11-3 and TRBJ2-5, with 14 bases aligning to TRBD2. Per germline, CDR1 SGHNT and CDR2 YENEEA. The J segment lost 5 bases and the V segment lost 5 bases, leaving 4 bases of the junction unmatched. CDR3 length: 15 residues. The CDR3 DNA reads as TGTGCCAGCAGCCGGGGACTAGCGGGGGAGGAGACCCAGTACTTC. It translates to CASSRGLAGEETQYF.

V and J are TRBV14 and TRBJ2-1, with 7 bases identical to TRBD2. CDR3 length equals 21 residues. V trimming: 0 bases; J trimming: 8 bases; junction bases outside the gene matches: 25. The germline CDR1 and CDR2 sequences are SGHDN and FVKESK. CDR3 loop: CASSQEPEGGLATPKQDEQFF. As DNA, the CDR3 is TGTGCCAGCAGCCAAGAACCGGAGGGAGGGCTAGCGACCCCTAAACAGGATGAGCAGTTCTTC. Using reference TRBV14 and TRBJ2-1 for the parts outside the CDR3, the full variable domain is EAGVTQFPSHSVIEKGQTVTLRCDPISGHDNLYWYRRVMGKEIKFLLHFVKESKQDESGMPNNRFLAERTGGTYSTLKVQPAELEDSGVYFCASSQEPEGGLATPKQDEQFFGPGTRLTVL.

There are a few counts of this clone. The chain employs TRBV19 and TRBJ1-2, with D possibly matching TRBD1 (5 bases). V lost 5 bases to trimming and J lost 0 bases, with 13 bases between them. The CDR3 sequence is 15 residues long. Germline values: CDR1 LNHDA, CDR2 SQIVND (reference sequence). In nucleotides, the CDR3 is TGTGCCAGTAGTCTTCAGGGCCCTACTAACTATGGCTACACCTTC. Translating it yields CASSLQGPTNYGYTF.

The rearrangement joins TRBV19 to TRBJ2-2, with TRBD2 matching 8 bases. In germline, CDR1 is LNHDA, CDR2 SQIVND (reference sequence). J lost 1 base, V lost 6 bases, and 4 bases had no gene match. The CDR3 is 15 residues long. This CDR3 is CASSGRALNTGELFF. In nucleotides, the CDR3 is TGTGCCAGTAGCGGGAGGGCCTTGAACACCGGGGAGCTGTTTTTT.

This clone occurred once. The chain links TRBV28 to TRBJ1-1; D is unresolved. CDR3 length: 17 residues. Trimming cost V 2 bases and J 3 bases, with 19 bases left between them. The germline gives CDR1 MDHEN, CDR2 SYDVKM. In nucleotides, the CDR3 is TGTGCCAGCAGTTTACCCCCTACATGGAAGGAGGACACTGAAGCTTTCTTT. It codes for CASSLPPTWKEDTEAFF.

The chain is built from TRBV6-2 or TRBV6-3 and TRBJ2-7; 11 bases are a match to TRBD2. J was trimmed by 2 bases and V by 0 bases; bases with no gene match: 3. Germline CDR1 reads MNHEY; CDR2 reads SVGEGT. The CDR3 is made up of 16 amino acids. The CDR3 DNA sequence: TGTGCCAGCAGTTACTCGAGACTAGCGGGGACCTACGAGCAGTACTTC. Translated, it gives CASSYSRLAGTYEQYF.

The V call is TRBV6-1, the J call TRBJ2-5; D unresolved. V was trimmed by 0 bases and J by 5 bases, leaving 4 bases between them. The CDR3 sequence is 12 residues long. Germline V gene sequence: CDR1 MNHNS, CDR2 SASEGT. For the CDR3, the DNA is TGTGCCAGCAGTGAAGCCGGGGAGACCCAGTACTTC. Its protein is CASSEAGETQYF.

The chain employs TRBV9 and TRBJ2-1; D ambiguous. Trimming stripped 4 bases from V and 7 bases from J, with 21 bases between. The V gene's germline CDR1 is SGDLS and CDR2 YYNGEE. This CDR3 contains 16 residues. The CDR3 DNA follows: TGTGCCAGCAGCCTCAGTGGGCTATATGCCAAGAATGAGCAGTTCTTC. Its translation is CASSLSGLYAKNEQFF.

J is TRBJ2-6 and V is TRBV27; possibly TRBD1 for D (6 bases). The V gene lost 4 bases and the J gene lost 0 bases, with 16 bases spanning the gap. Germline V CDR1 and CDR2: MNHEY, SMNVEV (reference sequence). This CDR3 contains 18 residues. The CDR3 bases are TGTGCCAGCAGTTCAGGGGCAGCTCTATCCTCTGGGGCCAACGTCCTGACTTTC. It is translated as CASSSGAALSSGANVLTF.

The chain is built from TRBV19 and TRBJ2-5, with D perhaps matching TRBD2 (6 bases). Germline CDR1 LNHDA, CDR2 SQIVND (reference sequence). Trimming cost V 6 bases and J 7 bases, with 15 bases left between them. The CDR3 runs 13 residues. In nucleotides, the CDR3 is TGTGCCAGTAGACGGGAGAAGGAGGGGACCCAGTACTTC. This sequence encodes CASRREKEGTQYF.

The CDR3 is CASSFRGNQPQHF. The CDR3 nucleotides read TGTGCCAGCAGTTTTAGGGGGAATCAGCCCCAGCATTTT. V usage is TRBV27 and J usage is TRBJ1-5; perhaps TRBD1 as D (6 bases). Trimming left V 3 bases short and J 4 bases short, with 7 bases between. In germline, CDR1 is MNHEY, CDR2 SMNVEV (reference sequence). The CDR3 extends over 13 amino acids.

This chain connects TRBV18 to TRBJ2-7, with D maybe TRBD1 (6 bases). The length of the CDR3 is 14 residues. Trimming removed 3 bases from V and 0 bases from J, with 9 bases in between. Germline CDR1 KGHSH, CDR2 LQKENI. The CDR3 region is CASSPPGHSYEQYF. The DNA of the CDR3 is TGTGCCAGCTCACCCCCGGGACACTCCTACGAGCAGTACTTC. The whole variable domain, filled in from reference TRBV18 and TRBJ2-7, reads NAGVMQNPRHLVRRRGQEARLRCSPMKGHSHVYWYRQLPEEGLKFMVYLQKENIIDESGMPKERFSAEFPKEGPSILRIQQVVRGDSAAYFCASSPPGHSYEQYFGPGTRLTVT.

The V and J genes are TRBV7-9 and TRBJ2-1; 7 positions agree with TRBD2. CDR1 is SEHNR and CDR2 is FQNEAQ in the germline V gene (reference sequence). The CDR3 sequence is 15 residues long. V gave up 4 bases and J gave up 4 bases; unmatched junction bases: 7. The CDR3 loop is CASSSGTTSYNEQFF. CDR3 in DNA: TGTGCCAGCAGCTCCGGGACTACCTCGTACAATGAGCAGTTCTTC.

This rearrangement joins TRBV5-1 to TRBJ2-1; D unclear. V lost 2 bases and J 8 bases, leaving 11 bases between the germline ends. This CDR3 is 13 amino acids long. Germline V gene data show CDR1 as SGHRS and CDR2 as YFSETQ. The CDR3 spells CASSLRSQYEQFF. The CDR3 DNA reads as TGCGCCAGCAGCTTACGCAGTCAGTATGAGCAGTTCTTC. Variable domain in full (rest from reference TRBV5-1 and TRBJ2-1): KAGVTQTPRYLIKTRGQQVTLSCSPISGHRSVSWYQQTPGQGLQFLFEYFSETQRNKGNFPGRFSGRQFSNSRSEMNVSTLELGDSALYLCASSLRSQYEQFFGPGTRLTVL.

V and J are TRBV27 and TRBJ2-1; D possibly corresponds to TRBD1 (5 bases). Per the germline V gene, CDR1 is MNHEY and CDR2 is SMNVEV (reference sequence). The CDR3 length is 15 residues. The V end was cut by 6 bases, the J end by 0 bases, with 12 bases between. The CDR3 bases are TGTGCCAGCAGCACCAGGGTCTTCTCCTACAATGAGCAGTTCTTC. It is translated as CASSTRVFSYNEQFF.

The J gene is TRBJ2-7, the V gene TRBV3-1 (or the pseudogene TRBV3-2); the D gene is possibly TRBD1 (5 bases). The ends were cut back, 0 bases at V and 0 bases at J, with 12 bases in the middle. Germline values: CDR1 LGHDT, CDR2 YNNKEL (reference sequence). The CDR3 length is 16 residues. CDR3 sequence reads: CASSQDWSGFSYEQYF. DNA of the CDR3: TGTGCCAGCAGCCAAGATTGGTCAGGGTTCTCCTACGAGCAGTACTTC.

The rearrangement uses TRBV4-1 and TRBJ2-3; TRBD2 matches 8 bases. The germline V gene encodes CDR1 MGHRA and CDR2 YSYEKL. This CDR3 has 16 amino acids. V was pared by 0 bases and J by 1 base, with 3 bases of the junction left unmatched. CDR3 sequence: CASSQDRLARTDTQYF. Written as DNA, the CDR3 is TGCGCCAGCAGCCAAGATAGACTAGCGCGCACAGATACGCAGTATTTT.

The CDR3 spells CASSNAAGSPYEQYF. DNA of the CDR3: TGTGCCAGCAGTAATGCAGCGGGATCTCCCTACGAGCAGTACTTC. The rearrangement links TRBV6-5 to TRBJ2-7; 7 positions agree with TRBD2. The CDR3 sequence is 15 residues long. The V gene's germline CDR1 is MNHEY and CDR2 SVGAGI. The V and J ends lost 5 bases and 2 bases, in that order; junction bases with no gene match: 9.

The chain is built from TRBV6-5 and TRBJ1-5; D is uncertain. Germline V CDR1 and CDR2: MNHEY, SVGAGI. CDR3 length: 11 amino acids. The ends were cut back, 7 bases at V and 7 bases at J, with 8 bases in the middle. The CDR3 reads CASMSQQPQHF. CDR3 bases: TGTGCCAGCATGAGCCAACAGCCCCAGCATTTT.

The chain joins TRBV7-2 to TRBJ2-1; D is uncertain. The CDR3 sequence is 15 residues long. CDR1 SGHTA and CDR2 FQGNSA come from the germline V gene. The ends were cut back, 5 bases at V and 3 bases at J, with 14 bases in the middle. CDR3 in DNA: TGTGCCAGCAGCCTAGGCCCCGGAGACTACAATGAGCAGTTCTTC. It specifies CASSLGPGDYNEQFF.

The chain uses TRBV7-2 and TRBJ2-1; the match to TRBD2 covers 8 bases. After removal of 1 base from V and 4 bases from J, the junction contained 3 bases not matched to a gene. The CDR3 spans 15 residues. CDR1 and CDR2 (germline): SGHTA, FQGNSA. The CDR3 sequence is CASSLELADYNEQFF. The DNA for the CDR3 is TGTGCCAGCAGCTTAGAACTAGCGGATTACAATGAGCAGTTCTTC.

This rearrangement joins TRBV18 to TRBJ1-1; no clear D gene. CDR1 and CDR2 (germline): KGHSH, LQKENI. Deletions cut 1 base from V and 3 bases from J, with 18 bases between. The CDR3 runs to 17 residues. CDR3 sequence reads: CASSPLGPGIGDTEAFF. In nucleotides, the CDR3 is TGTGCCAGCTCACCACTTGGTCCGGGGATCGGGGACACTGAAGCTTTCTTT.

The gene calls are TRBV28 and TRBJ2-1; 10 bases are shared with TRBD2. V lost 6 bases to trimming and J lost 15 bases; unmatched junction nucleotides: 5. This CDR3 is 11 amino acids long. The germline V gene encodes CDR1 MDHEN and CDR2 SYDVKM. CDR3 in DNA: TGTGCCAGCAGCACTAGCGGGAAAACGTTCTTC. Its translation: CASSTSGKTFF.